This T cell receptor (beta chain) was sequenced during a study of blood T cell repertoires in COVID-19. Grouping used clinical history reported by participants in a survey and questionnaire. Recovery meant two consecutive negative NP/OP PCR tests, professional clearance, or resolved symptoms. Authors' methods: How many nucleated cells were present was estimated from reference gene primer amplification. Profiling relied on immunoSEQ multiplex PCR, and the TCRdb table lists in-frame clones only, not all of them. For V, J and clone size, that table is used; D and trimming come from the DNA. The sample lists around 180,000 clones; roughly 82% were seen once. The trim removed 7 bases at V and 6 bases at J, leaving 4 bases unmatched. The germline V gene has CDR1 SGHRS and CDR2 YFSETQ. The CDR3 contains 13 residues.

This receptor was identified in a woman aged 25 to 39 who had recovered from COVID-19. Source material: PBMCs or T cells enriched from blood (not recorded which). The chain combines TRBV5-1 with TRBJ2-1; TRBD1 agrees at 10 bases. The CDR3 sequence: CASGTGESNEQFF. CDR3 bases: TGCGCCAGCGGGACAGGGGAGAGCAATGAGCAGTTCTTC.